These 12 T cell receptor beta chains share one sample of origin, sequenced in a study of T cells in Graves' hyperthyroidism and ophthalmopathy. The investigators amplified TCR beta CDR3 regions from RNA transcripts. RT-PCR in the first round (using the HTBI primer set) targeted the TCR CDR3. TCRdb ran MiXCR on the multiplex PCR reads and lists one entry per CDR3 protein. The sample gives hundreds of thousands of distinct CDR3 sequences, 12% to 15% of which show up once; about 9.4% is in the top ten. Sequenced: blood. Receptors were obtained from a woman between 18 and 30 years old with Graves' hyperthyroidism.

The rearrangement joins TRBV7-9 to TRBJ2-3; the match to TRBD2 covers 11 bases. V was pared by 4 bases and J by 4 bases, with 4 bases of the junction left unmatched. This CDR3 is built from 15 residues. Germline CDR1 reads SEHNR; CDR2 reads FQNEAQ (reference sequence). CDR3: CASSSTSGKADTQYF. The CDR3 DNA is TGTGCCAGCAGCTCGACTAGCGGGAAGGCAGATACGCAGTATTTT. Looking up the rest from reference TRBV7-9 and TRBJ2-3 gives the full variable domain: DTGVSQNPRHKITKRGQNVTFRCDPISEHNRLYWYRQTLGQGPEFLTYFQNEAQLEKSRLLSDRFSAERPKGSFSTLEIQRTEQGDSAMYLCASSSTSGKADTQYFGPGTRLTVL.

In its sample, this clonotype was seen a few times. The V and J genes are TRBV20-1 and TRBJ2-1, with D possibly being TRBD1 (5 bases). V was clipped by 6 bases and J by 8 bases, with 14 bases between them. This CDR3 is built from 12 residues. The V gene's germline CDR1 is DFQATT and CDR2 SNEGSKA (reference sequence). DNA for the CDR3: TGCAGTGCCCAAGAAACCAGGGATGAGCAGTTCTTC. Its translation: CSAQETRDEQFF.

This chain connects TRBV7-8 to TRBJ2-5, with D perhaps TRBD2 (6 bases). V gave up 3 bases and J gave up 6 bases, with 11 bases separating them. Per germline, CDR1 SGHVS and CDR2 FQNEAQ. The CDR3 runs to 13 residues. The CDR3 coding sequence is TGTGCCAGCAGCTTGACTAGTGCGAAGACCCAGTACTTC. It encodes CASSLTSAKTQYF.

The chain employs TRBV28 and TRBJ2-7, with a tentative D call TRBD2 (6 bases). The CDR3 extends over 15 amino acids. The germline CDR1 and CDR2 sequences are MDHEN and SYDVKM. V was shortened by 2 bases and J by 3 bases, with 14 bases between the two germline ends. The CDR3 sequence: CASSLAPGDLYEQYF. Written as DNA, the CDR3 is TGTGCCAGCAGTTTAGCTCCGGGGGACCTCTACGAGCAGTACTTC.

J is TRBJ1-5 and V is TRBV19; maybe TRBD1 (6 bases). The CDR3 spans 16 residues. V was clipped by 5 bases and J by 0 bases, with 14 bases between them. Germline V gene sequence: CDR1 LNHDA, CDR2 SQIVND (reference sequence). The CDR3 DNA reads TGTGCCAGTAGTTCCCAGGGGAGGATTAGCAATCAGCCCCAGCATTTT. Its protein product is CASSSQGRISNQPQHF.

This clonotype was seen more than once but under ten times. The J gene is TRBJ2-7, the V gene TRBV20-1, with 10 nucleotides matching TRBD2. The V and J ends lost 1 base and 4 bases, in that order; junction bases with no gene match: 4. The CDR3 runs 14 residues. Germline CDR1 reads DFQATT; CDR2 reads SNEGSKA (reference sequence). CDR3 protein: CSARAGTSVYEQYF. The CDR3 DNA reads TGCAGTGCTAGAGCAGGGACTAGCGTTTACGAGCAGTACTTC.

This clonotype was counted between two and nine times. V usage is TRBV4-1 and J usage is TRBJ2-2, with 10 bases lining up with TRBD2. The CDR3 is 16 residues long. Germline CDR1 and CDR2: MGHRA and YSYEKL. V lost 4 bases, J lost 7 bases, and 9 bases stayed unmatched. CDR3: CASSLGLAAFGGELFF. The CDR3 coding sequence is TGCGCCAGCAGCCTAGGACTAGCGGCCTTTGGCGGGGAGCTGTTTTTT.

The chain is built from TRBV19 and TRBJ2-2; 7 bases fit TRBD2. CDR3 length: 15 amino acids. Germline CDR1 and CDR2: LNHDA and SQIVND (reference sequence). V lost 3 bases and J lost 4; bases outside the gene matches: 5. Here the CDR3 DNA reads TGTGCCAGTAGTATCCGGGACTACCCCACCGGGGAGCTGTTTTTT. It yields the protein CASSIRDYPTGELFF.

This clonotype was seen repeatedly, ten times or more. The chain combines TRBV20-1 with TRBJ2-1; no firm D call. Per the germline V gene, CDR1 is DFQATT and CDR2 is SNEGSKA (reference sequence). The CDR3 loop spans 10 amino acids. V was shortened by 6 bases and J by 9 bases, with 9 bases between the two germline ends. The CDR3 region is CSALDVEQFF. The CDR3 DNA sequence: TGCAGTGCATTGGACGTTGAGCAGTTCTTC.

This clonotype was seen many times. V gene TRBV12-3 or TRBV12-4 combines with J gene TRBJ2-3, with D perhaps TRBD2 (5 bases). The CDR3 contains 14 residues. Trimming left V 5 bases short and J 4 bases short, with 13 bases between. CDR3 amino acids: CASSPRAAPDTQYF. DNA for the CDR3: TGTGCCAGCAGTCCTCGAGCGGCCCCAGATACGCAGTATTTT.

A word on this clonotype: A much larger clone differs from this one at a single base, so this may be a read error. This sequence joins TRBV20-1 and TRBJ2-1; TRBD1 or TRBD2 may be the D gene (6 bases each). The CDR3 has 14 amino acids. Per the germline V gene, CDR1 is DFQATT and CDR2 is SNEGSKA (reference sequence). Trimming removed 0 bases from V and 5 bases from J, with 11 bases in between. This CDR3 reads CSAREGASDNEQFF. In DNA, the CDR3 is TGCAGTGCTAGAGAGGGGGCTAGCGACAATGAGCAGTTCTTC.

V and J are TRBV4-1 and TRBJ2-1; 8 bases match TRBD2. The J segment lost 2 bases and the V segment lost 2 bases, leaving 5 bases of the junction unmatched. Per germline, CDR1 MGHRA and CDR2 YSYEKL. The length of the CDR3 is 16 residues. CDR3 in amino acids: CASSQPTSGTYNEQFF. The CDR3, as DNA: TGCGCCAGCAGCCAACCCACTAGCGGCACCTACAATGAGCAGTTCTTC.